These T cell receptor beta chains were read from a single sample in a study of CD8 T cells in ankylosing spondylitis. MiXCR, applied by TCRdb to the 5' RACE reads, yields one record per CDR3 protein. The sample holds a few hundred thousand distinct CDR3 sequences, approximately 11% seen once. Sequenced: blood, either unsorted or a sorted T cell fraction (not recorded which). Every receptor here comes from a male donor with ankylosing spondylitis. The CDR3 runs from the conserved cysteine through the conserved F or W. A D gene is named only where the DNA matches it firmly. Clone size appears in some rows only: once, few, many, or a class for an expanded clone.

TRBV9	TRBJ2-5	-	many	CASSVQGTFGETQYF	TGTGCCAGCAGCGTGCAGGGGACATTCGGGGAGACCCAGTACTTC
TRBV10-3	TRBJ2-5	-	few	CAISVGGEETQYF	TGTGCCATCAGTGTTGGAGGAGAGGAGACCCAGTACTTC
TRBV29-1	TRBJ2-2	-	many	CSVGHTNTGELFF	TGCAGCGTTGGTCACACGAACACCGGGGAGCTGTTTTTT
TRBV20-1	TRBJ1-6	TRBD1	-	CSASVPGQRFNSPLHF	TGCAGTGCCTCGGTCCCGGGACAGCGATTTAATTCACCCCTCCACTTT
TRBV29-1	TRBJ2-3	-	-	CSVDWSSTDTQYF	TGCAGCGTTGACTGGAGTTCGACAGATACGCAGTATTTT
TRBV6-1	TRBJ2-1	-	-	CASSPTSEGRWEQFF	TGTGCCAGCAGTCCAACTAGTGAGGGGAGATGGGAGCAGTTCTTC
TRBV27	TRBJ2-1	-	-	CASREGGGSYNEQFF	TGTGCCAGCAGGGAGGGGGGAGGCTCCTACAATGAGCAGTTCTTC
TRBV5-5	TRBJ2-3	-	few	CASSLEGVAGYTQYF	TGTGCCAGCAGCTTGGAGGGAGTCGCCGGGTATACGCAGTATTTT
TRBV24-1	TRBJ2-5	-	-	CATSAPGPQETQYF	TGTGCCACCAGTGCCCCGGGACCACAGGAGACCCAGTACTTC
TRBV25-1	TRBJ2-1	-	-	CASSDHTNEQFF	TGTGCCAGCAGTGACCACACCAATGAGCAGTTCTTC
TRBV12-3/TRBV12-4	TRBJ2-5	-	many	CASSFDGKETQYF	TGTGCCAGCAGTTTCGACGGAAAAGAGACCCAGTACTTC
TRBV3-1	TRBJ2-5	TRBD1	few	CASSQVGTGQGETQYF	TGTGCCAGCAGCCAAGTGGGCACGGGACAGGGAGAGACCCAGTACTTC
TRBV28	TRBJ1-5	-	-	CASSSSRPSGHQPQHF	TGTGCCAGCAGTTCTTCCCGACCGTCCGGGCATCAGCCCCAGCATTTT
TRBV20-1	TRBJ1-5	-	-	CSATGRNQPQHF	TGCAGTGCTACAGGTCGGAATCAGCCCCAGCATTTT
TRBV15	TRBJ2-1	-	-	CATSRDRASANEQFF	TGTGCCACCAGCAGAGATAGGGCTAGTGCCAATGAGCAGTTCTTC
TRBV6-2/TRBV6-3	TRBJ2-2	-	-	CASSPRGLANTGELFF	TGTGCCAGCAGCCCGAGGGGCCTCGCGAACACCGGGGAGCTGTTTTTT
TRBV29-1	TRBJ2-1	TRBD2	-	CSASGRRSGNEQFF	TGCAGCGCTAGCGGGAGACGCAGTGGTAATGAGCAGTTCTTC
TRBV7-2	TRBJ2-1	-	few	CASSLRASGTEQFF	TGTGCCAGCAGCCTCAGGGCTTCGGGAACTGAGCAGTTCTTC
TRBV27	TRBJ2-7	-	-	CASRPGGKGSYEQYF	TGTGCCAGCAGGCCTGGCGGGAAAGGGTCCTACGAGCAGTACTTC
TRBV20-1	TRBJ2-1	-	-	CSARVPEANEQFF	TGCAGTGCTAGGGTCCCAGAGGCGAATGAGCAGTTCTTC